This T cell receptor beta chain was sequenced during a study of blood T cell repertoires in COVID-19. Study-level background: COVID-19 samples collected from the United States, Italy and Spain covered acute and convalescent phases. The analysed material was cDNA or gDNA that came from T cells, B-cell-depleted T cells, or PBMCs.

This CDR3 spans 15 amino acids. Between the trimmed V and J ends, which lost 5 bases and 0 bases, there was a span of 11 bases. Germline V gene data show CDR1 as MGHRA and CDR2 as YSYEKL. A PCR-confirmed or clinician-diagnosed COVID-19 case had contacted exposed participants within 2 weeks of entry. Only in-frame clones appear in the TCRdb table, and some are missing; sequencing was by immunoSEQ multiplex PCR. The sample comprises some 290,000 clones, 85% to 95% of which are singletons, and roughly 3.6% rests with the top ten. This sequence joins TRBV4-1 and TRBJ1-5; tentatively, D is TRBD1 (5 bases). This clonotype was obtained from a woman aged 25 to 39 who had been exposed to COVID-19. Input material: PBMCs or T cells enriched from blood (not recorded which). The CDR3 sequence: CASSYQQVSNQPQHF. The CDR3 DNA follows: TGCGCCAGCAGCTACCAACAGGTTAGCAATCAGCCCCAGCATTTT.